This TCR beta chain was profiled in a study of neurological immune-mediated disorders. Broader study findings: Because no CDR3 amino acid sequences were shared across subjects by expanded clones, private repertoires were suggested in all groups. The greatest degree of TCR clonal expansion was observed in HTLV-1-associated myelopathy, with the lowest in multiple sclerosis, below that of healthy controls.

The unsorted libraries originated from 2 million PBMCs kept at -80 C. Germline assignment: CDR1 SGHRS and CDR2 YFSETQ. Trimming took off 4 bases at V and 7 bases at J, with 15 bases between the two ends. The CDR3 consists of 14 residues. TCRdb called the 5' RACE reads again in MiXCR, with one record for every CDR3 protein. The table records tens of thousands of distinct CDR3 sequences, approximately 17% of them present only once. To note about this clonotype: Its target is unknown.

The V gene is TRBV5-1, the J gene TRBJ2-1; D possibly matches TRBD1 or TRBD2 (5 bases each). The receptor was derived from a woman between 40 and 55 years old in good health. The sequenced sample was PBMCs. In nucleotides, the CDR3 is TGCGCCAGCAGCCTGGGGGACGATCGGAATGAGCAGTTCTTC. Residues: CASSLGDDRNEQFF.